The rows below give T cell receptor beta chains drawn from one sample of a study of T-cell memory formation after mild COVID-19. MiXCR, run by TCRdb on the 5' RACE reads, gives a single entry per CDR3 protein. The sample includes 200,000 to 250,000 distinct CDR3 sequences, 9.5% to 10% of them seen just once. The specimen was PBMCs or a T cell subset sorted from them (not recorded which). Every receptor here comes from a man aged 18 to 30 who had mild COVID-19 (a few samples of this study predate the infection). Cell type and time point are not known. CDR3s include the opening cysteine and the closing phenylalanine or tryptophan. D genes are given only for firm matches.

J gene: TRBJ2-7; V gene: TRBV7-2; D gene: .; CDR3 protein: CASSRPGYEQYF
J gene: TRBJ1-2; V gene: TRBV4-3; D gene: TRBD1; CDR3 protein: CASSQERTGRYGYTF
J gene: TRBJ2-4; V gene: TRBV20-1; D gene: .; CDR3 protein: CSAEGLPKNIQYF
J gene: TRBJ1-1; V gene: TRBV5-6; D gene: .; CDR3 protein: CASSFNRLNTEAFF
J gene: TRBJ2-5; V gene: TRBV9; D gene: TRBD2; CDR3 protein: CASSISSGQETQYF
J gene: TRBJ1-4; V gene: TRBV4-1; D gene: .; CDR3 protein: CASSQRQKNEKLFF
J gene: TRBJ2-5; V gene: TRBV4-3; D gene: TRBD1; CDR3 protein: CASSHIDRGLQETQYF
J gene: TRBJ2-1; V gene: TRBV10-3; D gene: .; CDR3 protein: CAISELQGLSYNEQFF
J gene: TRBJ1-2; V gene: TRBV7-6; D gene: .; CDR3 protein: CASSSQEDYGYTF
J gene: TRBJ1-2; V gene: TRBV24-1; D gene: TRBD1; CDR3 protein: CATSEPGTATNYGYTF
J gene: TRBJ1-2; V gene: TRBV18; D gene: TRBD1; CDR3 protein: CASSPYRGQFNYGYTF
J gene: TRBJ1-1; V gene: TRBV5-4; D gene: TRBD1; CDR3 protein: CASRLTGGVTEAFF
J gene: TRBJ1-5; V gene: TRBV6-5; D gene: .; CDR3 protein: CASSYRGSRNQPQHF
J gene: TRBJ1-3; V gene: TRBV5-1; D gene: .; CDR3 protein: CASSLGQISGNTIYF
J gene: TRBJ1-5; V gene: TRBV20-1; D gene: .; CDR3 protein: CSARVVGHPSNQPQHF
J gene: TRBJ2-3; V gene: TRBV4-3; D gene: .; CDR3 protein: CASSQEFTSTDTQYF
J gene: TRBJ2-5; V gene: TRBV10-3; D gene: TRBD2; CDR3 protein: CATRDYKTQYF
J gene: TRBJ2-2; V gene: TRBV30; D gene: .; CDR3 protein: CACGTRENTGELFF
J gene: TRBJ2-4; V gene: TRBV4-1; D gene: .; CDR3 protein: CASSQPRQAKNIQYF
J gene: TRBJ1-1; V gene: TRBV2; D gene: .; CDR3 protein: CASNPAWGNTEAFF
J gene: TRBJ1-3; V gene: TRBV7-9; D gene: .; CDR3 protein: CASSLQQGSGNTIYF